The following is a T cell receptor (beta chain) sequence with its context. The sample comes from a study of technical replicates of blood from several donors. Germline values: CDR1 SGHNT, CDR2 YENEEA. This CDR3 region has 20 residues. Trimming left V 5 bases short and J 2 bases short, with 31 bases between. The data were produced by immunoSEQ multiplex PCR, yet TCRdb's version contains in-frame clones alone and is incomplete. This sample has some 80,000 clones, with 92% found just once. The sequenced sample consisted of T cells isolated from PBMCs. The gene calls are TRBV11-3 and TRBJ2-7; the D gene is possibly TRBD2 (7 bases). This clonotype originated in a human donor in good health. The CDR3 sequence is CASSPWSQEGQGGGPYEQYF. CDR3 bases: TGTGCCAGCAGCCCCTGGTCCCAGGAGGGTCAGGGAGGGGGGCCCTACGAGCAGTACTTC.